This T cell receptor (beta chain) derives from a study of early T cells in non-severe SARS-CoV-2 infection. J gave up 8 bases and V 4 bases, and 7 bases lay outside the gene matches. Germline CDR1 SGHRS, CDR2 YFSETQ. The CDR3 extends over 15 amino acids. This clonotype showed up just a few times. Attachment of unique molecular identifiers was made to individual cDNA molecules. From the 5' RACE reads, TCRdb called clonotypes with MiXCR, one entry per CDR3 protein. The profile shows tens of thousands of distinct CDR3 sequences, 5.4% of them singletons. The rearrangement joins TRBV5-1 to TRBJ2-1; 12 nucleotides agree with TRBD2. This clonotype originated in an adult who was a healthcare worker with PCR-confirmed SARS-CoV-2 infection or an uninfected control (not recorded which). Sequenced: whole blood. Here the CDR3 DNA reads TGCGCCAGCAGCAAGGGGGCTAGCGGGAGGGATGAGCAGTTCTTC. Translated: CASSKGASGRDEQFF. Based on the CDR3 plus reference TRBV5-1 and TRBJ2-1, the full variable domain is KAGVTQTPRYLIKTRGQQVTLSCSPISGHRSVSWYQQTPGQGLQFLFEYFSETQRNKGNFPGRFSGRQFSNSRSEMNVSTLELGDSALYLCASSKGASGRDEQFFGPGTRLTVL.